What follows is one TCR beta chain and its context. Amplified TCR beta CDR3 regions were obtained using RNA transcripts as template. First-round RT-PCR relied on HTBI primers, and a second-round multiplex PCR came next. TCRdb reprocessed the multiplex PCR reads with MiXCR, giving one entry per CDR3 protein. The sample holds 740,000 or so distinct CDR3 sequences, roughly two fifths seen once. The data are from a study of Graves' ophthalmopathy and Graves' hyperthyroidism. Germline V gives CDR1 SGDLS, CDR2 YYNGEE. Unmatched junction bases numbered 7, after V lost 4 bases and J lost 6 bases. The CDR3 is made up of 15 amino acids.

The chain combines TRBV9 with TRBJ1-4, with 9 bases identical to TRBD1. This clonotype was obtained from an adult man with Graves' ophthalmopathy. Sequenced input: peripheral blood. CDR3 in DNA: TGTGCCAGCAGCACAAGACAGGGGGACTATGAAAAACTGTTTTTT. Protein product: CASSTRQGDYEKLFF.